Described below is a single TCR beta chain sequence and its context. A quantity of about 0.5 to 1 ug RNA underwent reverse transcription using random hexamers. The authors amplified TCR beta CDR3 across 54 Vbeta and 13 Jbeta using immunoSEQ multiplex PCR. MiXCR, applied by TCRdb to the immunoSEQ multiplex PCR reads, yields one record per CDR3 protein. Here the sample spans about 75,000 distinct CDR3 sequences, roughly 94% being singletons. V shed 7 bases, J shed 8 bases, and the junction held 4 bases outside the gene matches. Germline V gene sequence: CDR1 MNHEY, CDR2 SMNVEV (reference sequence). The CDR3 totals 12 residues. The sample belongs to a study of CD8 T cells in Susac syndrome. Sequencing of TCR beta, carried out with a high-throughput approach, was applied to CD8+ and CD4+ T cells from the blood. The authors negatively isolated CD8+ and CD4+ T cells and FACS-enriched TEMRA cells.

The specimen was CD8+ T cells from PBMCs. This clonotype was sampled from a human donor with Susac syndrome. The chain is built from TRBV27 and TRBJ2-1, with TRBD2 identical over 8 bases. The CDR3 nucleotides are TGTGCCAGCACCACGGGAGGGGATGAGCAGTTCTTC. Translating gives CASTTGGDEQFF.